This T cell receptor (beta chain) was captured by sequencing in a study of control samples from healthy donors and cancer patients (dated by TCRdb to 2020 to 2022). The library was prepared using the immunoSEQ multiplex PCR assay. In TCRdb, the immuneACCESS table is reduced to in-frame sequences with V and J assigned. These tables do not hold every clone; where another copy was compared, an unresolved V gene accounts for under half, and the others remain unexplained. The sample table lists about 230,000 clones, about 80% of them with a count of one. The top ten clones comprise roughly 15% of the sample. V was cut back by 0 bases and J by 6 bases, leaving a gap of 10 bases between them. Looking up the germline V gene yields CDR1 LGHNA and CDR2 YNFKEQ. Measured from the cysteine to the phenylalanine, the CDR3 is 14 residues long. Only the CDR3 DNA is retained, 42 bases long and in frame from the first base.

A note on this clone: Its antigen is not yet known. No base quality information exists; no much larger clone differs at one position.

The clonotype comes from a woman aged 60-70 years with lung cancer. This sequence uses TRBV4-2 and TRBJ2-3, with no reliable assignment of the D segment. The specimen sequenced was PBMCs. The CDR3 loop reads CASSQEPAEDTQYF. The DNA sequence is TGTGCCAGCAGCCAAGAACCCGCGGAGGATACGCAGTATTTT.